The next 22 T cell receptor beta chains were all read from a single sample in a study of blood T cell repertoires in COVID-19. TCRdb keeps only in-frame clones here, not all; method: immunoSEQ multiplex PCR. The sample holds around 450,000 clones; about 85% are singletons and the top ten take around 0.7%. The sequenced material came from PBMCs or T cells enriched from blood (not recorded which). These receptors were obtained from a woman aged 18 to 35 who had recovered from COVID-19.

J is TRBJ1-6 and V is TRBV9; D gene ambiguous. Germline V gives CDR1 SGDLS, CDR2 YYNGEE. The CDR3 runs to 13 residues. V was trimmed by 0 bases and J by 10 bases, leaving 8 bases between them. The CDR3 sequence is CASSVGPVSPLHF. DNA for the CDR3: TGTGCCAGCAGCGTAGGTCCGGTATCACCCCTCCACTTT. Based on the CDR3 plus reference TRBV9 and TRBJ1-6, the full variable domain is DSGVTQTPKHLITATGQRVTLRCSPRSGDLSVYWYQQSLDQGLQFLIQYYNGEERAKGNILERFSAQQFPDLHSELNLSSLELGDSALYFCASSVGPVSPLHFGNGTRLTVT.

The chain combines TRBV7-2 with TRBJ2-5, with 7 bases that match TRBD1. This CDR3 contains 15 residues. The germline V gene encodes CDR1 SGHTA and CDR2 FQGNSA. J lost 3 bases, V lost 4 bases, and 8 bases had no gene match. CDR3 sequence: CASSSDRMREETQYF. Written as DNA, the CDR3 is TGTGCCAGCAGCTCGGACAGGATGAGGGAAGAGACCCAGTACTTC.

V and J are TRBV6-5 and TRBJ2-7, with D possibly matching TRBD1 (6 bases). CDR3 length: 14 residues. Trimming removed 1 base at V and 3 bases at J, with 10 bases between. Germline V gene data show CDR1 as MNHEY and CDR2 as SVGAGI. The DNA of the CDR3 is TGTGCCAGCAGTTACTTAGCAGGGGACTACGAGCAGTACTTC. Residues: CASSYLAGDYEQYF.

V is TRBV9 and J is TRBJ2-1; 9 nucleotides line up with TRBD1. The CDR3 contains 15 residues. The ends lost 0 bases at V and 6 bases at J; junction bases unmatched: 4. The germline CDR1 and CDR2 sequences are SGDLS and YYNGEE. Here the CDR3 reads CASSVDSGQGNEQFF. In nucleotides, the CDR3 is TGTGCCAGCAGCGTAGATTCGGGACAGGGCAATGAGCAGTTCTTC.

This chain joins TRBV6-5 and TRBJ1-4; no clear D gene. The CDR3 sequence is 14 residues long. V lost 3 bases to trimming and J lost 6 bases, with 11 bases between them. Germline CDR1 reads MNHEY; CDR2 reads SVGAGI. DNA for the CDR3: TGTGCCAGCAGTTATCTTAACGGGGATGAAAAACTGTTTTTT. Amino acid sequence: CASSYLNGDEKLFF.

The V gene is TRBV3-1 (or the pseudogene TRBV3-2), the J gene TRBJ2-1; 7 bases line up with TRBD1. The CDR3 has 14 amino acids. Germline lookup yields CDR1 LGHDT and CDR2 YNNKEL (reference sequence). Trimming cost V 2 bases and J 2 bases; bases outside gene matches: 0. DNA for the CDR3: TGTGCCAGCAGCCAACAGGGGGCCTACAATGAGCAGTTCTTC. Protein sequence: CASSQQGAYNEQFF.

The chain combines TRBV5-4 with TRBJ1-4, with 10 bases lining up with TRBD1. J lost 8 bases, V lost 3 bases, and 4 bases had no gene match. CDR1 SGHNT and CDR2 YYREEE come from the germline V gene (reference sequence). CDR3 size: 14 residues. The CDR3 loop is CASSWDRGREKLFF. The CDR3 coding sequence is TGTGCCAGCAGCTGGGACAGGGGAAGGGAAAAACTGTTTTTT.

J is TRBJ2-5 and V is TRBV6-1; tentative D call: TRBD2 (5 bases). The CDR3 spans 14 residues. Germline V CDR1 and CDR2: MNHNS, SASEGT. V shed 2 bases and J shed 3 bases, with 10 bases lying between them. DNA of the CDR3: TGTGCCAGCAGTGAATGGGAGACGAAAGAGACCCAGTACTTC. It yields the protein CASSEWETKETQYF.

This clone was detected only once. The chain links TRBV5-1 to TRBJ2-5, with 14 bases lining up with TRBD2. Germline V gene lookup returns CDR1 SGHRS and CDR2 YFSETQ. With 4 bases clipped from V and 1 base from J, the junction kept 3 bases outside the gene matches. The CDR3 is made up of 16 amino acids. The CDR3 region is CASSPGTSGGQETQYF. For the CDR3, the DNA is TGCGCCAGCAGCCCCGGGACTAGCGGGGGCCAAGAGACCCAGTACTTC.

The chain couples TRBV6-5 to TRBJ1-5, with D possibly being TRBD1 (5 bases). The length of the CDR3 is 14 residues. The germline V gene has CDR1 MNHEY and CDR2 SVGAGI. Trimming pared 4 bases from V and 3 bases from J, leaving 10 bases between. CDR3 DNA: TGTGCCAGCAGTTCGACAGAGTACAATCAGCCCCAGCATTTT. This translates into CASSSTEYNQPQHF.

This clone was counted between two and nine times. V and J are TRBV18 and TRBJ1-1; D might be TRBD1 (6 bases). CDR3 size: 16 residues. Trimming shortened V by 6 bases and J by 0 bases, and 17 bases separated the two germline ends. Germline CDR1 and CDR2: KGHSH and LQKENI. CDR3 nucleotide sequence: TGTGCCAGCTCCCAACAAGGGGGATACATGAACACTGAAGCTTTCTTT. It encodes CASSQQGGYMNTEAFF.

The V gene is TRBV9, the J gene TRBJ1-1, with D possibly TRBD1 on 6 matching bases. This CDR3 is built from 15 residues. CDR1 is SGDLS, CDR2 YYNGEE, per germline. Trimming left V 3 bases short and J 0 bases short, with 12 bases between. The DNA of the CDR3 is TGTGCCAGCAGCGGGAGGACAGTCATGAACACTGAAGCTTTCTTT. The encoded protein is CASSGRTVMNTEAFF.

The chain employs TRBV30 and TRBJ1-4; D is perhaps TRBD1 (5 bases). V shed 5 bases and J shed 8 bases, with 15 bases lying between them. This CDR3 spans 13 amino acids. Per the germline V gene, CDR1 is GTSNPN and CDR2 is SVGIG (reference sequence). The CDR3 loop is CAWGGGGGEKLFF. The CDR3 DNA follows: TGTGCCTGGGGCGGGGGAGGAGGGGAAAAACTGTTTTTT.

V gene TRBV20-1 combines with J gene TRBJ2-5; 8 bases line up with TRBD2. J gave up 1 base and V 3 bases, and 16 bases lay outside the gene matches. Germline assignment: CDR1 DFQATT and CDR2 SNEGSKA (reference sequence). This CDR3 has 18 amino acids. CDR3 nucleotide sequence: TGCAGTGCTAGTCTGGTGCCGGGGGGGTCGTTTCGCCAAGAGACCCAGTACTTC. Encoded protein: CSASLVPGGSFRQETQYF.

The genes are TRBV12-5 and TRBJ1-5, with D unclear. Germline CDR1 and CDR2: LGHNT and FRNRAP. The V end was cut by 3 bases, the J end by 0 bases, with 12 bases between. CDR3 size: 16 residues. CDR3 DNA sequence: TGTGCTAGTGGTTTACCTACAGTACATAGCAATCAGCCCCAGCATTTT. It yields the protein CASGLPTVHSNQPQHF.

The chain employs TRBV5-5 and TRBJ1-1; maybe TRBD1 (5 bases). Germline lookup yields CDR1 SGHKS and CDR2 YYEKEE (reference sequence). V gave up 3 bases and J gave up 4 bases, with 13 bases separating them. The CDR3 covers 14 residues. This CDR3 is CASSSTMGGTEAFF. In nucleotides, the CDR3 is TGTGCCAGCAGCTCTACAATGGGGGGCACTGAAGCTTTCTTT.

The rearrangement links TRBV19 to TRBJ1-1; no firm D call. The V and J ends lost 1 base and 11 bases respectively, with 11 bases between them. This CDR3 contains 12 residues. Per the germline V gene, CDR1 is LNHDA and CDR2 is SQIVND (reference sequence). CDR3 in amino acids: CASSIGGNLAFF. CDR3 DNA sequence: TGTGCCAGTAGTATAGGAGGAAATTTGGCTTTCTTT.

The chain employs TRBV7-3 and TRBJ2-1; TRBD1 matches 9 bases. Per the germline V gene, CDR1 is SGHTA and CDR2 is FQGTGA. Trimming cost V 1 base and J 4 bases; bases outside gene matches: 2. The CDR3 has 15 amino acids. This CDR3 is CASSLRQGGYNEQFF. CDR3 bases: TGTGCCAGCAGCTTAAGACAGGGGGGTTACAATGAGCAGTTCTTC.

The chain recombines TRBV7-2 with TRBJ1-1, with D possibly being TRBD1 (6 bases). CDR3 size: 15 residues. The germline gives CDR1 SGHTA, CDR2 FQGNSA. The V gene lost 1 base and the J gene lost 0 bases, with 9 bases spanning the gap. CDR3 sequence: CASSLGAGVNTEAFF. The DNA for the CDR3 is TGTGCCAGCAGCTTAGGGGCAGGGGTGAACACTGAAGCTTTCTTT.

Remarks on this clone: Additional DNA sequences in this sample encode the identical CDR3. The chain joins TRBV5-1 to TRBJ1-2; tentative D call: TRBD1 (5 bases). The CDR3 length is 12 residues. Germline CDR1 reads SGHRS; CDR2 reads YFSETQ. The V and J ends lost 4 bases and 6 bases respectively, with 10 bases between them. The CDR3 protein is CASSRGLDGYTF. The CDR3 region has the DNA TGCGCCAGCAGCAGGGGCTTGGATGGCTACACCTTC.

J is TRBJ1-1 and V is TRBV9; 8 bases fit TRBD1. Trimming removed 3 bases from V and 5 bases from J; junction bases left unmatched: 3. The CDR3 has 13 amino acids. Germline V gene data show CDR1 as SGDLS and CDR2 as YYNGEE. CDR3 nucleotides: TGTGCCAGCAGCGCGAGGACAGGGACTGAAGCTTTCTTT. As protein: CASSARTGTEAFF.

The CDR3 sequence is CASSLKFGRVGPLHF. CDR3 nucleotide sequence: TGTGCCAGCAGCTTAAAGTTCGGGAGGGTCGGACCCCTCCACTTT. V gene TRBV7-3 combines with J gene TRBJ1-6, with D uncertain. CDR1 and CDR2 from the germline V gene are SGHTA and FQGTGA. The V gene lost 1 base and the J gene lost 12 bases, with 16 bases spanning the gap. CDR3 length: 15 amino acids.